Listed here are 7 T cell receptor beta chains from one sample, sequenced in a study of PD-1 blockade in classical Hodgkin lymphoma. The time point here: cycle 4 day 1 (C4D1), after about 6 weeks of nivolumab. In every patient, relapse followed autologous stem cell transplantation, while exposure to brentuximab vedotin differed. Sequencing used immunoSEQ multiplex PCR; TCRdb keeps in-frame clones, though not all of them. The sample yields about 8,500 clones, 87% seen once. The material sequenced was peripheral blood mononuclear cells (PBMCs), taken before the fourth cycle of nivolumab. These receptors came from a human donor with classical Hodgkin lymphoma.

This clone was detected only once. The chain combines TRBV6-6 with TRBJ2-1; weak D call: TRBD1 (6 bases). Germline assignment: CDR1 MNHNY and CDR2 SVGAGI (reference sequence). The ends were cut back, 4 bases at V and 9 bases at J, with 13 bases in the middle. The CDR3 has 13 amino acids. The CDR3 protein is CASSSVRGGEQFF. The CDR3 nucleotides read TGTGCCAGCAGTTCTGTCAGGGGCGGTGAGCAGTTCTTC.

This chain connects TRBV16 to TRBJ2-1; 7 bases match TRBD1. The CDR3 consists of 13 residues. CDR1 and CDR2 from the germline V gene are KGHSY and FQNENV. The V segment lost 3 bases and the J segment 8 bases; nucleotides outside the gene matches: 4. Written as DNA, the CDR3 is TGTGCCAGCAGCCAGAACAGGGGTCATGAGCAGTTCTTC. As protein: CASSQNRGHEQFF.

This chain uses TRBV6-4 with TRBJ2-2, with 8 bases matching TRBD1. The CDR3 has 14 amino acids. V lost 6 bases and J lost 6; bases outside the gene matches: 6. Germline lookup yields CDR1 MRHNA and CDR2 SNTAGT. CDR3 loop: CASSPDRAAGELFF. CDR3 in DNA: TGTGCCAGCAGCCCGGACAGGGCGGCCGGGGAGCTGTTTTTT.

The rearrangement uses TRBV25-1 and TRBJ2-1; maybe TRBD2 (7 bases). The ends were cut back, 6 bases at V and 7 bases at J, with 16 bases in the middle. Germline assignment: CDR1 MGHDK and CDR2 SYGVNS. The CDR3 sequence is 14 residues long. CDR3 sequence (DNA): TGTGCCAGCAGGGGGGCGGGAGAATGGAATGAGCAGTTCTTC. Encoded protein: CASRGAGEWNEQFF.

This clone has more than one count but fewer than ten. The chain employs TRBV7-2 and TRBJ2-7; 10 bases are shared with TRBD1. V gave up 1 base and J gave up 3 bases; unmatched junction bases: 3. CDR1 and CDR2 (germline): SGHTA, FQGNSA. The CDR3 totals 15 residues. CDR3: CASSLGGTGVYEQYF. For the CDR3, the DNA is TGTGCCAGCAGCTTAGGCGGGACAGGGGTCTACGAGCAGTACTTC.

CDR3 in amino acids: CASSPWTSVYEQYF. As DNA, the CDR3 is TGTGCCAGCAGCCCATGGACTAGCGTCTACGAGCAGTACTTC. The chain carries TRBV7-2 and TRBJ2-7; TRBD2 aligns across 9 bases. The germline V gene encodes CDR1 SGHTA and CDR2 FQGNSA. CDR3 length: 14 residues. The ends lost 5 bases at V and 3 bases at J; junction bases unmatched: 5.

This rearrangement joins TRBV7-7 to TRBJ2-3; D possibly corresponds to TRBD2 (6 bases). Germline CDR1 SSHAT, CDR2 FNYEAQ (reference sequence). This CDR3 region has 15 residues. V dropped 2 bases and J dropped 4 bases, with 13 bases sitting between them. The DNA of the CDR3 is TGTGCCAGCAGCTTAACTCGGGAGTTAGCAGATACGCAGTATTTT. Translation gives CASSLTRELADTQYF.